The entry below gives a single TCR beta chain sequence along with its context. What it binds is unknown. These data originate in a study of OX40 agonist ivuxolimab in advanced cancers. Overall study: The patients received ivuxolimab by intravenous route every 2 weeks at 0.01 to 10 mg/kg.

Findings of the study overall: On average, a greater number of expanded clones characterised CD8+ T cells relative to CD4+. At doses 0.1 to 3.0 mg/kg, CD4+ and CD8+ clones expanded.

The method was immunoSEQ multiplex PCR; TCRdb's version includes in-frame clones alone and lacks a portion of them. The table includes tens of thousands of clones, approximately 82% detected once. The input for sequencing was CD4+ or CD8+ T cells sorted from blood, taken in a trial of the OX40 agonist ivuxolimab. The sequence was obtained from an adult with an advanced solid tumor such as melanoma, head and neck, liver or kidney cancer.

CDR3 protein: CASSSPGQGIGGYTF. The CDR3 nucleotides read TGTGCCAGCAGCTCCCCGGGACAGGGGATTGGAGGCTACACCTTC. V usage is TRBV7-9 and J usage is TRBJ1-2, with TRBD1 identical over 10 bases. CDR3 length: 15 residues. The germline V gene has CDR1 SEHNR and CDR2 FQNEAQ (reference sequence). The junction had 10 bases not matched to a gene; V was cut back by 4 bases and J by 8 bases. Filled out from reference TRBV7-9 and TRBJ1-2, the complete variable domain reads DTGVSQNPRHKITKRGQNVTFRCDPISEHNRLYWYRQTLGQGPEFLTYFQNEAQLEKSRLLSDRFSAERPKGSFSTLEIQRTEQGDSAMYLCASSSPGQGIGGYTFGSGTRLTVV.